A single sample gave rise to the 13 T cell receptor beta chains below, sequenced in a study of graft-versus-host responses after intestinal transplantation. No antigens are known for them. Measured with immunoSEQ multiplex PCR; TCRdb has only the in-frame clones, and not every one. The sample yields just under 65,000 clones, approximately 90% seen once. Specimen: unstimulated CD8+ T cells sorted from spleen or lymph node cells, collected before transplant. These receptors originate from a human donor who was the organ donor for an intestinal transplant.

The chain carries TRBV19 and TRBJ2-7; TRBD2 matches at 7 bases. Germline CDR1 is LNHDA and CDR2 is SQIVND (reference sequence). CDR3 length: 17 residues. V shed 5 bases and J 1 base; nucleotides not matched to a gene: 14. In DNA, the CDR3 is TGTGCCAGTAGTTATGGCGGGAGAAGCCCAAAATCCTACGAGCAGTACTTC. Its protein product is CASSYGGRSPKSYEQYF.

V is TRBV5-6 and J is TRBJ2-7; 7 nucleotides match TRBD1. V lost 4 bases to trimming and J lost 3 bases; unmatched junction nucleotides: 1. CDR1 is SGHDT, CDR2 YYEEEE, per germline. The CDR3 covers 12 residues. The chain's CDR3 is CASSRDSYEQYF. Here the CDR3 DNA reads TGTGCCAGCAGCCGGGACAGCTACGAGCAGTACTTC.

The chain employs TRBV15 and TRBJ1-5; 8 nucleotides line up with TRBD1. After removal of 5 bases from V and 3 bases from J, the junction contained 18 bases not matched to a gene. CDR1 is LNHNV, CDR2 YYDKDF, per germline (reference sequence). This CDR3 is 19 amino acids long. The CDR3 sequence: CATSPTGQEIANYNQPQHF. The CDR3 DNA sequence: TGTGCCACCAGCCCCACGGGACAGGAGATTGCTAACTACAATCAGCCCCAGCATTTT.

The gene calls are TRBV28 and TRBJ2-3, with 12 positions matching TRBD2. Looked up from germline, CDR1 is MDHEN and CDR2 is SYDVKM. CDR3 length equals 17 residues. With 4 bases clipped from V and 2 bases from J, the junction kept 7 bases outside the gene matches. Here the CDR3 DNA reads TGTGCCAGCAGTTCTCTGAGACTAGCGGGAGTCACAGATACGCAGTATTTT. It yields the protein CASSSLRLAGVTDTQYF.

The genes are TRBV13 and TRBJ2-3, with TRBD1 matching 7 bases. The V gene's germline CDR1 is PRHDT and CDR2 FYEKMQ (reference sequence). V was pared by 6 bases and J by 0 bases, with 9 bases of the junction left unmatched. The CDR3 has 16 amino acids. The CDR3: CASSLIQGHSTDTQYF. CDR3 nucleotide sequence: TGTGCCAGCAGTTTAATACAGGGGCATAGCACAGATACGCAGTATTTT.

This clone was counted between two and nine times. The chain combines TRBV10-3 with TRBJ2-7; 7 bases are shared with TRBD1. Germline CDR1 reads ENHRY; CDR2 reads SYGVKD. This CDR3 is 14 amino acids long. With V trimmed by 5 bases and J by 5 bases, 9 bases remained unmatched. CDR3 sequence: CAISLRTGDHEQYF. The CDR3 nucleotides read TGTGCCATCAGTCTTAGAACAGGGGACCACGAGCAGTACTTC.

The chain joins TRBV18 to TRBJ1-1, with 8 bases aligning to TRBD1. Germline assignment: CDR1 KGHSH and CDR2 LQKENI. The CDR3 contains 14 residues. V dropped 8 bases and J dropped 3; count of bases not matched to a gene: 8. The CDR3 region has the DNA TGTGCCAGCGCCCAGGCAGGGGGCGACACTGAAGCTTTCTTT. Its translation: CASAQAGGDTEAFF.

The genes are TRBV7-8 and TRBJ2-5; 9 nucleotides match TRBD1. Germline loops: CDR1 SGHVS, CDR2 FQNEAQ. CDR3 length: 15 residues. V trimming: 4 bases; J trimming: 5 bases; junction bases outside the gene matches: 8. For the CDR3, the DNA is TGTGCCAGCAGCTCGACAGGGGGGTCCTCCGAGACCCAGTACTTC. Translation gives CASSSTGGSSETQYF.

In its sample, this clone was seen once. The rearrangement joins TRBV4-1 to TRBJ2-1, with 10 bases fitting TRBD2. The germline V gene has CDR1 MGHRA and CDR2 YSYEKL. The CDR3 consists of 18 residues. The junction had 9 bases not matched to a gene; V was cut back by 3 bases and J by 1 base. The CDR3 DNA reads TGCGCCAGCAGCCACGATACCTTTAGCGGGAGGTCCTACAATGAGCAGTTCTTC. Its protein is CASSHDTFSGRSYNEQFF.

V usage is TRBV7-2 and J usage is TRBJ2-7, with 8 bases aligning to TRBD1. CDR3 length equals 13 residues. Germline CDR1 reads SGHTA; CDR2 reads FQGNSA. V was clipped by 3 bases and J by 3 bases; unmatched bases: 1. The CDR3 loop is CASSLDRVYEQYF. The CDR3 coding sequence is TGTGCCAGCAGCTTGGACAGGGTCTACGAGCAGTACTTC.

CDR3 coding DNA: TGTGCCAGCAGCGACGGACTAGGGCAAGATACGCAGTATTTT. The encoded protein is CASSDGLGQDTQYF. This chain joins TRBV5-4 and TRBJ2-3, with 7 nucleotides matching TRBD2. The CDR3 has 14 amino acids. The junction had 7 bases not matched to a gene; V was cut back by 4 bases and J by 5 bases. Germline V lookup: CDR1 SGHNT, CDR2 YYREEE (reference sequence).

The rearrangement links TRBV5-6 to TRBJ2-1, with 8 bases that match TRBD2. Germline CDR1 SGHDT, CDR2 YYEEEE. The CDR3 runs to 14 residues. CDR3 residues: CGSGGASSYNEQFF. The CDR3 DNA reads TGTGGCTCGGGAGGGGCGAGCTCCTACAATGAGCAGTTCTTC.

This chain joins TRBV10-3 and TRBJ2-5, with TRBD1 matching over 7 bases. Germline assignment: CDR1 ENHRY and CDR2 SYGVKD. The J segment lost 0 bases and the V segment lost 6 bases, leaving 1 base of the junction unmatched. CDR3 size: 13 residues. CDR3 DNA: TGTGCCATCAGGGGACAGAACCAAGAGACCCAGTACTTC. Its translation is CAIRGQNQETQYF.